This is a list of T cell receptor beta chains from one sample in a study of technical replicates of blood from a handful of donors. Assay: immunoSEQ multiplex PCR; the TCRdb copy retains only in-frame clones and omits some. The sample contains some 94,000 clones, approximately 95% of which appear only once. Source material: T cells isolated from PBMCs. The receptors derive from a human donor in good health. CDR3s include the opening cysteine and the closing phenylalanine or tryptophan. A D gene is named only where the DNA matches it firmly. The size entry is marked missing in some rows and otherwise reads once, few, many or a size class.

abundance: -
v_gene: TRBV19
j_gene: TRBJ1-4
d_gene: TRBD1
CDR3nt: TGTGCCAGTAGTATAATCAGGGGGCGAGGTGAAAAACTGTTTTTT
CDR3aa: CASSIIRGRGEKLFF

abundance: once
v_gene: TRBV5-1
j_gene: TRBJ2-5
d_gene: TRBD2
CDR3nt: TGCGCCAGCAGCTTGGACGGGGGGATGGAAGAGACCCAGTACTTC
CDR3aa: CASSLDGGMEETQYF

abundance: -
v_gene: TRBV27
j_gene: TRBJ2-1
d_gene: -
CDR3nt: TGTGCCAGCAGTCTGAGCTCCTACAATGAGCAGTTCTTC
CDR3aa: CASSLSSYNEQFF

abundance: -
v_gene: TRBV9
j_gene: TRBJ2-3
d_gene: -
CDR3nt: TGTGCCAGCAGCTTCCCCAGGACAGAAGTTACCACAGATACGCAGTATTTT
CDR3aa: CASSFPRTEVTTDTQYF

abundance: -
v_gene: TRBV7-6
j_gene: TRBJ2-5
d_gene: TRBD2
CDR3nt: TGTGCCAGCAGCCCACCTAGCGGGATAAAGCGCGAGACCCAGTACTTC
CDR3aa: CASSPPSGIKRETQYF

abundance: -
v_gene: TRBV18
j_gene: TRBJ1-1
d_gene: -
CDR3nt: TGTGCCAGCTCACCAACAGCCATGAACACTGAAGCTTTCTTT
CDR3aa: CASSPTAMNTEAFF

abundance: -
v_gene: TRBV7-2
j_gene: TRBJ2-3
d_gene: -
CDR3nt: TGTGCCAGCAGCTTGAGGGGGAGTACGACAGATACGCAGTATTTT
CDR3aa: CASSLRGSTTDTQYF

abundance: -
v_gene: TRBV19
j_gene: TRBJ2-2
d_gene: -
CDR3nt: TGTGCCAGTAGTGGGACTTACACCGGGGAGCTGTTTTTT
CDR3aa: CASSGTYTGELFF

abundance: -
v_gene: TRBV5-4
j_gene: TRBJ2-1
d_gene: -
CDR3nt: TGTGCCAGCAGCCCGGCGGGCCCGAATGAGCAGTTCTTC
CDR3aa: CASSPAGPNEQFF

abundance: -
v_gene: TRBV2
j_gene: TRBJ2-7
d_gene: TRBD2
CDR3nt: TGTGCCAGCAGAACCCCGAGACTAGCGGGAGTTCCCTCCTACGAGCAGTACTTC
CDR3aa: CASRTPRLAGVPSYEQYF

abundance: -
v_gene: TRBV4-1
j_gene: TRBJ2-1
d_gene: TRBD2
CDR3nt: TGCGCCAGCAGCCAAGGCGGGGGACTCTACAATGAGCAGTTCTTC
CDR3aa: CASSQGGGLYNEQFF

abundance: -
v_gene: TRBV28
j_gene: TRBJ2-7
d_gene: TRBD2
CDR3nt: TGTGCCAGCAGTTTAACGGGGGGGACTTCCTACGAGCAGTACTTC
CDR3aa: CASSLTGGTSYEQYF

abundance: -
v_gene: TRBV9
j_gene: TRBJ2-5
d_gene: TRBD2
CDR3nt: TGTGCCAGCAGCGGGAGACTAGCGGGAGTGGCTGAAGAGGCCCAGTACTTC
CDR3aa: CASSGRLAGVAEEAQYF

abundance: -
v_gene: TRBV5-4
j_gene: TRBJ1-2
d_gene: -
CDR3nt: TGTGCCAGCAGCTCATTTCAGGCCCGCGGCTACACCTTC
CDR3aa: CASSSFQARGYTF

abundance: once
v_gene: TRBV4-1
j_gene: TRBJ1-5
d_gene: TRBD1
CDR3nt: TGCGCCAGCAGCCAAGAGGGGGGACAGGGAGCATGGCAGCCCCAGCATTTT
CDR3aa: CASSQEGGQGAWQPQHF